One and the same sample provided the 5 T cell receptor beta chains below, sequenced in a study of spatial heterogeneity in lung cancer. Regarding time point: sample taken at primary tumor resection. Whole RNA from tumor, nontumor lung or frozen PBMC was sequenced unsorted. A single record per CDR3 protein comes from TCRdb applying MiXCR to the 5' RACE reads. The sample lists some 45,000 distinct CDR3 sequences, about 10% seen once, with around 42% in the top ten. The source material was PBMCs, sampled at surgery. Source of these receptors: a female donor with early-stage non-small cell lung cancer.

Many counts were recorded for this clonotype. The chain links TRBV12-3 or TRBV12-4 to TRBJ2-1, with 10 positions matching TRBD2. V lost 7 bases, J lost 4 bases, and 4 bases stayed unmatched. This CDR3 comprises 14 residues. CDR3 amino acids: CASIYSGGYNEQFF. The CDR3 DNA sequence: TGTGCCAGCATATATAGCGGGGGGTACAATGAGCAGTTCTTC.

Turning to this clonotype: This likely comes from a read error, as the CDR3 has no conserved phenylalanine or tryptophan at its end. V and J are TRBV25-1 and TRBJ1-2, with D perhaps matching TRBD1 (6 bases). The CDR3 length is 13 residues. CDR1 and CDR2 from the germline V gene are MGHDK and SYGVNS. V gave up 2 bases and J gave up 6 bases, with 10 bases separating them. CDR3 residues: CASSERQGNGYTL. CDR3 nucleotide sequence: TGTGCCAGCAGTGAAAGGCAGGGGAATGGCTACACCTTA.

V gene TRBV18 combines with J gene TRBJ2-5, with a tentative D call TRBD1 (6 bases). Per the germline V gene, CDR1 is KGHSH and CDR2 is LQKENI. Trimming cost V 2 bases and J 3 bases, with 13 bases left between them. The CDR3 is 15 amino acids. The CDR3 DNA follows: TGTGCCAGCTCACCATTTACAGGGATGGAAGAGACCCAGTACTTC. This gives the protein CASSPFTGMEETQYF.

The gene calls are TRBV6-6 and TRBJ1-1; TRBD1 aligns across 9 bases. Germline CDR1 reads MNHNY; CDR2 reads SVGAGI (reference sequence). This CDR3 is 18 amino acids long. The V gene end was trimmed by 0 bases and the J gene end by 6 bases; junction bases not matched to a gene: 14. CDR3 DNA: TGTGCCAGCAGTTACTCGCCCGGCCTGGGACAGGGTAGGGCTGAAGCTTTCTTT. It is translated as CASSYSPGLGQGRAEAFF.

This clonotype was counted at least ten times. The chain combines TRBV28 with TRBJ1-6; possible D gene TRBD1, 6 bases. Looked up from germline, CDR1 is MDHEN and CDR2 is SYDVKM. Trimming removed 5 bases at V and 13 bases at J, with 15 bases between. The CDR3 consists of 13 residues. In DNA form, the CDR3 reads TGTGCCAGCAGTCCGACAGGACTTCGGCCCCTCCACTTT. Amino acids: CASSPTGLRPLHF.